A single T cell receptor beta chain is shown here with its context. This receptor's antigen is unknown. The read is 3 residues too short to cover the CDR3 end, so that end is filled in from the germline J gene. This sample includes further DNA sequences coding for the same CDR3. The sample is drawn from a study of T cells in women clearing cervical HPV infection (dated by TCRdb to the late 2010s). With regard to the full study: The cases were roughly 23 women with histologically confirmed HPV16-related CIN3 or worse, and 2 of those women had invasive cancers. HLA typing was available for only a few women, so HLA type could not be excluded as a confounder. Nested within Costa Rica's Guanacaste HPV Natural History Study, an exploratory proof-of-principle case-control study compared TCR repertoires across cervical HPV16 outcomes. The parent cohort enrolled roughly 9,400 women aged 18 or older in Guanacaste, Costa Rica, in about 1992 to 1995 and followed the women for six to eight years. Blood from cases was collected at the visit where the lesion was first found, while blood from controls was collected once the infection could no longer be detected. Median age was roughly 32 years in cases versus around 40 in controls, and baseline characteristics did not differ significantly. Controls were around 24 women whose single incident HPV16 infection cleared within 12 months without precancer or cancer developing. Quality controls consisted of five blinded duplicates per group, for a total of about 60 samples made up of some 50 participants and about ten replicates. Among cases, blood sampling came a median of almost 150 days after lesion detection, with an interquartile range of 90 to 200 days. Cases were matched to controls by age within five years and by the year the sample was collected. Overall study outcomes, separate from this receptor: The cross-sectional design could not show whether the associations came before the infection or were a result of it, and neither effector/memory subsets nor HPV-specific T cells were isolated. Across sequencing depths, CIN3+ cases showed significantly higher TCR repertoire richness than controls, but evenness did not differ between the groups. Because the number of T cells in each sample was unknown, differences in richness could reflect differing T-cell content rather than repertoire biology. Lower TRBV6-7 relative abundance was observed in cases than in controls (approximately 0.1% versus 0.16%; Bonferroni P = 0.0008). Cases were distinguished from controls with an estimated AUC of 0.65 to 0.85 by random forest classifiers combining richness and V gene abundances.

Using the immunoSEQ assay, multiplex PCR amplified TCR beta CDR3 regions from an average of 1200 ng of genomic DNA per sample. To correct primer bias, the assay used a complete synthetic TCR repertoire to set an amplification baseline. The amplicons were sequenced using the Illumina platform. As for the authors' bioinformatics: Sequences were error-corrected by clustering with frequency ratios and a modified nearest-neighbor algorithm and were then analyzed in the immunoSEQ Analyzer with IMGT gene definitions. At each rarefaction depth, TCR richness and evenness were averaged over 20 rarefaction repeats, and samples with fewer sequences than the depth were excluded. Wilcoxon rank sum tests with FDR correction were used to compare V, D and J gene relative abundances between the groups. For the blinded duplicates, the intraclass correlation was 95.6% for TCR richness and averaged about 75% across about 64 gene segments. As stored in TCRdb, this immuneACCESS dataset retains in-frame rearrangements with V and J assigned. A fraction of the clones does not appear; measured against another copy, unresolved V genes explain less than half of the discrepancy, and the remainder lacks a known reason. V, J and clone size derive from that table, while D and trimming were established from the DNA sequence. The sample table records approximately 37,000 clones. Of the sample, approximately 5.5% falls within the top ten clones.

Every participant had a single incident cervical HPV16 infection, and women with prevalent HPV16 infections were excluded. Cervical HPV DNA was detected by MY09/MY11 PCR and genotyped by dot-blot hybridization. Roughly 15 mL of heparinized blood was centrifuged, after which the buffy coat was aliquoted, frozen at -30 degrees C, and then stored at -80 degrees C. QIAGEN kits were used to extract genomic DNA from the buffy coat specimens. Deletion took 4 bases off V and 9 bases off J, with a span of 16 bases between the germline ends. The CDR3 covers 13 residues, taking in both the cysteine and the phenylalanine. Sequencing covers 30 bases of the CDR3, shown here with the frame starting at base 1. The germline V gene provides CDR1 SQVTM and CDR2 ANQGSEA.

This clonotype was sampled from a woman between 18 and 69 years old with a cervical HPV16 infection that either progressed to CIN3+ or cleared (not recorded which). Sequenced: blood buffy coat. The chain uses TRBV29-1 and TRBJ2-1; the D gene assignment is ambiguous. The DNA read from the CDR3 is TGCAGCGTTGGTCCCCTGGGTCCAGGTGAG. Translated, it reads CSVGPLGPGE. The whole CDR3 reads CSVGPLGPGEQFF.